This TCR beta chain was observed in a study of cytomegalovirus exposure and HLA in healthy donors (dated by TCRdb to the late 2010s). Context from the whole study: An earlier analysis of roughly 570 of the donors reported under 300 Gb of sequence data and 95 million to 140 million unique TCR beta sequences obtained from 180 million or so T cells. Across around 400 genotyped donors of the cohort, an average of roughly 200,000 unique TCR beta nucleotide sequences per donor were sequenced, and 15% to 20% of those sequences were non-productive. The number of donors typed differed by locus, with roughly 629-640 for A, B, C, DRB1 and DQB1, over 500 for DQA1, 600 to 610 for DPA1, and under 490 for DPB1. To predict cytomegalovirus infection status, the study brought together high-throughput TCR immunosequencing, statistical association of individual TCRs with disease status, and machine learning. An early release covering roughly 580 HLA-typed donors comprised roughly 300 gigabases of sequencing data and approximately 85 million unique TCR sequences. Rather than using new phenotypic data, the later analysis identified candidate immune exposures from TCR beta sequences and from how often those sequences occurred across donors. To study patterns of TCR occurrence, a later analysis re-analyzed previously published TCR beta repertoires from 666 donors and added high-resolution HLA genotyping. All discovery cohort repertoires had been generated using a single sequencing platform. HLA typing covered class I and class II loci at four-digit resolution. An earlier analysis of several hundred of the donors used high-throughput TCR beta sequencing to judge whether each TCR beta V gene segment behaved as functional or pseudogenic. Using immunosequencing, the study profiled T cell repertoires from approximately 700 subjects and related those repertoires to cytomegalovirus serostatus. Donor age, sex, ethnicity and CMV serostatus were compiled together with the repertoire data. The study aimed to test whether signatures of past pathogen exposure could be identified by cataloging public T cell receptors. The genetic ancestry cluster associated with self-reported Caucasian donors included 80% to 90% of the roughly 380 genotyped donors. Genome-wide SNP genotypes for about 65% of the 666 donors were used in a later genetic analysis, which treated that subset as a discovery cohort. In addition to the first cohort of about 650 subjects, a separate validation cohort of under 150 different subjects was used. About five DR-DQ haplotypes were handled as single units for association and clustering because linkage in the cohort was strong.

A note on this clone: This receptor's antigen is unknown. No much larger clone exists at a distance of one base, and base qualities are not known.

The library came from the immunoSEQ multiplex PCR assay. A mixture of 60 forward primers for TCR Vbeta segments and 13 reverse primers for TCR Jbeta segments was used in the multiplex PCR. A multiplex PCR assay on genomic DNA amplified the CDR3 region of rearranged TCR beta genes. The Illumina HiSeq System was used to sequence the amplified TCR beta libraries as 87-base-pair reads. Per the original workflow: A later analysis tallied 75 million to 95 million unique TCR beta chains across the 700 or so repertoires, and roughly 11 million of those chains were shared by two or more donors. To remove PCR and sequencing errors, raw reads were error-corrected and collapsed into unique sequences using a nearest-neighbor algorithm that merged closely related sequences. V, D and J gene segments were assigned by aligning CDR3 sequences to IMGT reference sequences. For a sequence to be retained, a match of at least six nucleotides was required to both a V gene segment and a J gene segment. Rearrangements were classified as productive when the CDR3 lacked stop codons and remained in frame with V and J, and all other rearrangements were classified as non-productive. Following IMGT convention, CDR3 was defined as the stretch from the second conserved V-encoded cysteine up to the conserved J-encoded phenylalanine. In an earlier analysis of more than 550 of the donors, sequences lacking an unambiguous match to a single V gene segment were excluded. In an earlier analysis of several hundred of the donors, V segments were called functional above 56.7% productive rearrangements and were called segregating when the between-donor standard deviation exceeded 5%. A statistical classification framework was built for diagnosing cytomegalovirus status from the catalog of TCR beta chain sequences. In a later analysis, V and J genes were assigned by comparing TCR nucleotide sequences against IMGT/GENE-DB human TR gene sequences. A later analysis assigned CDR3 sequences and most-parsimonious VDJ recombination scenarios with the TCRdist pipeline. A later analysis defined each TCR beta chain by its CDR3 amino acid sequence plus V-gene family, and excluded reads lacking a unique V-gene family. As a way to deal with suspected cross-contamination and a sequencing artifact, a later analysis dropped under 600 nucleotide sequences that were highly shared and had low generation probability. A later analysis calculated a clonal expansion index for each public chain from normalized within-repertoire ranks of inferred template counts. In a later analysis, generation probabilities were computed using a VDJ recombination model fitted to out-of-frame rearrangements, and the results were checked against IGoR. A later analysis scored TCR-TCR, TCR-HLA and TCR-CMV co-occurrence with hypergeometric tests, applying a repertoire-size bias correction to TCR pairs. False discovery rates were estimated in a later analysis by permuting HLA or CMV assignments 20 times. In a later analysis, co-occurring TCRs were grouped using DBSCAN, with TCRdist sequence similarity added in when clustering inside HLA-allele-positive subsets. Repertoires with fewer than 30,000 or more than 120,000 public chains were left out of co-occurrence clustering, as were five repertoires with anomalous nucleotide sharing. This immuneACCESS table, as held by TCRdb, lists in-frame sequences with V and J called but not all clones. Of the missing ones, under half trace to an unresolved V gene in checked studies; the others have no known cause. V and J calls and clone size follow that table, whereas D and trimming were derived from the DNA. In this sample the table shows 180,000 or so clones, around 85% of which occur a single time. In total, the top ten clones hold roughly 9.3% of the sample.

In total, fewer than 750 healthy bone marrow donors made up the cohort. At the time of sampling, all cohort members were nominally healthy, though unrecorded immune exposures were likely present. The donor was CMV seropositive and belonged to the group of about 290 seropositive cohort members. Each donor provided a peripheral blood sample, and peripheral blood mononuclear cells were used for TCR beta sequencing. Genomic DNA extraction from the blood cell samples was performed with the Qiagen DNeasy Blood Extraction Kit. The investigation overall reported the following: A few of the identified cytomegalovirus-associated TCR beta chains were confirmed in vitro to be specific for cytomegalovirus antigens. When HLA alleles, especially DR and DQ, strongly co-occurred, attributing TCR associations to individual alleles was difficult. While some public TCRs were present in many individuals, most TCR sequences turned up only very rarely across donors. The classifier was reported to diagnose cytomegalovirus status with high specificity and sensitivity in both the original cohort and the validation cohort. Compared with the roughly 600-donor mean, donors in an Asian-associated ancestry cluster had fewer N-insertions in productive TCRs, according to a later genetic analysis. HLA typing was unavailable for some donors at each locus, so association tests used only the typed subset. In a later analysis, HLA-associated TCR beta chains were found to be more clonally expanded and to have lower generation probabilities than equally common non-associated chains. A later analysis found that TCR association rates varied across HLA loci, with DRB1 alleles showing the most associated TCRs and HLA-C alleles the fewest. The sequencing pipeline was judged likely to have produced a cluster of highly shared sequence variants as a technical artifact. Several of the top co-occurrence clusters appeared to be linked to parvovirus B19, influenza, CMV and Epstein-Barr virus, according to a later analysis. A later analysis found that most CMV-associated TCR beta chains appeared HLA-restricted, with HLA associations seemingly driven largely by CMV exposure. The authors suggested that the approach could potentially be extended to other disease states and immunological phenotypes. A further reported finding was that TCR beta sequences accurately predicted the HLA-A and HLA-B alleles for most subjects in the first cohort. In an earlier analysis of about 600 of the donors, most TCR beta V segments appeared in productive rearrangements about 90% or about 30% of the time, broadly matching IMGT annotations. Sequencing depth was assumed to be roughly uniform across donors in the presence/absence analyses, though that assumption may not hold. In a later genetic analysis, a missense DCLRE1C variant was associated with V-gene and J-gene trimming of TCR beta chains, and the association was replicated in an independent cohort. Some IMGT-functional V segments, including TRBV6-2 and TRBV6-3, could not be distinguished by the 87-base-pair reads and were therefore excluded. Immune exposure information for the cohort was limited to CMV serostatus. In a later analysis, 15,000 to 20,000 TCR beta sequences were associated with specific HLA alleles at a false discovery rate of 0.05. This cohort had only TCR beta chains sequenced, and the lack of alpha or paired-chain data limited which features could be detected. Correlated functional status among segregating V segments might be attributable to linkage disequilibrium, but an unknown experimental factor could not be ruled out. A total of 150 or so TCR beta chains were listed by the study as associated with cytomegalovirus. Because counts were too low, roughly 17 rarely observed V segments, including chromosome 9 orphons, were left out of the earlier analysis of about 620 of the donors.

CDR1 SGHRS and CDR2 YFSETQ were looked up in the germline V gene. Counted from cysteine to phenylalanine, this CDR3 has 13 amino acids. Kept here is only the CDR3 DNA, which spans 39 bases and is read in frame from base 1. V sheds 3 bases and J sheds 6 bases, leaving 12 bases between their ends. This sequence originates from a young man in good health and CMV-seropositive. Material: PBMCs. The sequence is built from TRBV5-1 and TRBJ1-2; perhaps TRBD1 is the D gene, with 6 bases matching. The CDR3 corresponds to CASSSPTGHGYTF. The DNA is as follows: TGCGCCAGCAGCTCGCCGACAGGACATGGCTACACCTTC.